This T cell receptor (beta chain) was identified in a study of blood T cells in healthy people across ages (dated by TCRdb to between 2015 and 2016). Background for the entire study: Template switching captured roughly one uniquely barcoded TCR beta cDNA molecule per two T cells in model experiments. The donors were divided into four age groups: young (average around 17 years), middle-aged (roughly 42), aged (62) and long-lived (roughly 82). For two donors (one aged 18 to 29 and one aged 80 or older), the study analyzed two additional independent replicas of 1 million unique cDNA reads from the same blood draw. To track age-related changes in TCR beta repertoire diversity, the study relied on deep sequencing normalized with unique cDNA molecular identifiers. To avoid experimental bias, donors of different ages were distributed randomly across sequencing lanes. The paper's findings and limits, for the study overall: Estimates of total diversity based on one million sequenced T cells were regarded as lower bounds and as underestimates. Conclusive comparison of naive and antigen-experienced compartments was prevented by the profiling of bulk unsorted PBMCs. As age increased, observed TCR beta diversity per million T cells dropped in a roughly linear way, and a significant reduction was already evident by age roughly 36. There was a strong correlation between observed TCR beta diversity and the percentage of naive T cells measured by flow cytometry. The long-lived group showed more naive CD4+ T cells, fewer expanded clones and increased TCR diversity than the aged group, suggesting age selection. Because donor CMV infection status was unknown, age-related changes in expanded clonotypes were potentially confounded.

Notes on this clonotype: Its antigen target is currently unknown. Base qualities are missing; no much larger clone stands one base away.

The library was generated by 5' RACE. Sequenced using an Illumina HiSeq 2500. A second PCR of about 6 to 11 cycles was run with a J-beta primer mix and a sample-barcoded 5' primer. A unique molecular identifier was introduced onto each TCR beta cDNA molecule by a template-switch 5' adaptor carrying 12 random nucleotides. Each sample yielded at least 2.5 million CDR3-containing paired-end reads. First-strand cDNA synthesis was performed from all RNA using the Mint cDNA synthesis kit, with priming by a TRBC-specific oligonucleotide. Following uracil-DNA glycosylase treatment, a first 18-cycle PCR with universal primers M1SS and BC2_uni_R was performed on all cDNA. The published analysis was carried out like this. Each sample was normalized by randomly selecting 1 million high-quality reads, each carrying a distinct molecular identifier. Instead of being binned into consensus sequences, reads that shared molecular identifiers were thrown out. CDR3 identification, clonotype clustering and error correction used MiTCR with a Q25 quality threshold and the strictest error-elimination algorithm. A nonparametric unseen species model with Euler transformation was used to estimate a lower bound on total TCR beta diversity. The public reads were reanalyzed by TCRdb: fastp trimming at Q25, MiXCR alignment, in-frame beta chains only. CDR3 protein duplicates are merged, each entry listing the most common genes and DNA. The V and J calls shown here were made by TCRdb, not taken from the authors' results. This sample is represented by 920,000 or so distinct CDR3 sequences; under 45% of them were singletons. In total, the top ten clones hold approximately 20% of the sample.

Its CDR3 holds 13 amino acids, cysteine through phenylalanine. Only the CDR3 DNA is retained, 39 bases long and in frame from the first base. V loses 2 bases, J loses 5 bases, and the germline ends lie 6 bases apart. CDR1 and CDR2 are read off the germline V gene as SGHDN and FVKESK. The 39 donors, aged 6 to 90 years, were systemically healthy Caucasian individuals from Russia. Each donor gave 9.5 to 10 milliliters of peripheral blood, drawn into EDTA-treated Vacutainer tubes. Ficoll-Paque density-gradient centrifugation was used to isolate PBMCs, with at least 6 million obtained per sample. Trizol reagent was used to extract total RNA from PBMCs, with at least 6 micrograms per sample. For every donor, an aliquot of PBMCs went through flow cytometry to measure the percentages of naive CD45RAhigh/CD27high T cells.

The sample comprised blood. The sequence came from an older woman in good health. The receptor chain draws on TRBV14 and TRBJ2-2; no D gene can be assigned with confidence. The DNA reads TGTGCCAGCAGCCAAATGGGGACCGGGGAGCTGTTTTTT. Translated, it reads CASSQMGTGELFF.